One and the same sample provided the 23 T cell receptor beta chains below, sequenced in a study of STAT3 mutations in large granular lymphocyte leukemia (dated by TCRdb to the late 2010s). Antigens of these TCRs are unknown. The paper's findings and limits, for the study overall: Every T-LGLL patient showed at least one immunodominant TCRbeta clonotype, and about half showed multiple immunodominant subclonotypes.

The library was made by the immunoSEQ multiplex PCR assay. What TCRdb holds here is the immuneACCESS table cut down to in-frame rearrangements. Part of the clones is not present; checked against another copy, under half of the missing clones reflect an unresolved V gene, and the others are unexplained. Across this sample there are roughly 31,000 clones, with 60% to 85% seen only once. 30% of the sample lies in the top ten. Sequencing was performed on peripheral blood mononuclear cells. Every receptor here comes from a woman aged 50 to 60 with T-cell large granular lymphocyte leukemia. Some clones in this sample may be carry-over from other donors' samples. The age is the age at diagnosis.

This clone has only a few counts. At one boundary the junction diverges from the germline segment, which might be a read error. The V call is TRBV18, the J call TRBJ2-1; TRBD2 matches 11 bases. The CDR3 contains 16 residues. Germline lookup yields CDR1 KGHSH and CDR2 LQKENI. The CDR3 sequence: CASSRTPGTSGNQQFF. CDR3 sequence (DNA): TGTGCCAGCTCACGTACTCCCGGGACTAGCGGCAATCAGCAGTTCTTC.

This CDR3 reads CASRPTSGRDTQYF. Here the CDR3 DNA reads TGTGCCAGCAGACCCACTAGCGGGCGAGATACGCAGTATTTT. The V and J genes are TRBV4-2 and TRBJ2-3, with TRBD2 matching 9 bases. Germline CDR1 is LGHNA and CDR2 is YNFKEQ. This CDR3 has 14 residues. Trimming took 6 bases from V and 5 from J; bases not matched to a gene: 6.

The chain joins TRBV30 to TRBJ2-2; D call uncertain. Germline-derived CDR1 and CDR2 are GTSNPN and SVGIG (reference sequence). V shed 2 bases and J shed 1 base, with 5 bases lying between them. The CDR3 consists of 13 residues. The DNA of the CDR3 is TGTGCCTGGAGTTTTGGGAACACCGGGGAGCTGTTTTTT. It specifies CAWSFGNTGELFF.

Only one count was recorded for this clone. This chain connects TRBV19 to TRBJ1-1, with D unclear. Trimming took off 1 base at V and 4 bases at J, with 10 bases between the two ends. The CDR3 length is 14 residues. CDR1 is LNHDA and CDR2 is SQIVND in the germline V gene (reference sequence). CDR3 coding DNA: TGTGCCAGTAGTATAGTAGAGGAATCCACTGAAGCTTTCTTT. Translated, it gives CASSIVEESTEAFF.

The V and J genes are TRBV11-2 and TRBJ2-2, with TRBD2 identical over 7 bases. Germline V gives CDR1 SGHAT, CDR2 FQNNGV. The CDR3 is made up of 14 amino acids. With 4 bases clipped from V and 5 bases from J, the junction kept 4 bases outside the gene matches. Here the CDR3 DNA reads TGTGCCAGCAGCTGGGGGGGGTGGACCGGGGAGCTGTTTTTT. Protein sequence: CASSWGGWTGELFF.

This clone was observed a few times. The V call is TRBV11-2, the J call TRBJ2-7; D is tentatively TRBD1 or TRBD2 (5 bases each). The length of the CDR3 is 13 residues. Deletions cut 0 bases from V and 5 bases from J, with 8 bases between. In germline, CDR1 is SGHAT, CDR2 FQNNGV. The CDR3 protein is CASSLDRGDEQYF. In nucleotides, the CDR3 is TGTGCCAGCAGCTTAGATCGGGGCGACGAGCAGTACTTC.

The chain links TRBV5-4 to TRBJ1-4; D gene unclear. There are 13 residues in the CDR3. In germline, CDR1 is SGHNT, CDR2 YYREEE (reference sequence). Between the trimmed V and J ends, which lost 3 bases and 0 bases, there was a span of 3 bases. In DNA form, the CDR3 reads TGTGCCAGCAGCTCTGCAACTAATGAAAAACTGTTTTTT. It encodes CASSSATNEKLFF.

The chain joins TRBV30 to TRBJ1-2, with a tentative D call TRBD1 (5 bases). This CDR3 is 13 amino acids long. Germline V gene lookup returns CDR1 GTSNPN and CDR2 SVGIG (reference sequence). V lost 0 bases, J lost 5 bases, and 10 bases lay in between. This CDR3 is CAWSVGARYGYTF. DNA for the CDR3: TGTGCCTGGAGTGTAGGGGCACGTTATGGCTACACCTTC.

Comments on this clone: Germline is not matched at one junction end, which may reflect a read error. This chain links TRBV7-7 with TRBJ2-2; D remains ambiguous. The germline gives CDR1 SSHAT, CDR2 FNYEAQ (reference sequence). There are 12 residues in the CDR3. The CDR3 here is CASSYGPGELFF. The CDR3 DNA follows: TGTGCTAGCAGTTACGGTCCCGGGGAGCTGTTTTTT.

The chain combines TRBV18 with TRBJ1-1; 8 nucleotides agree with TRBD1. This CDR3 contains 15 residues. The germline V gene encodes CDR1 KGHSH and CDR2 LQKENI. V was pared by 2 bases and J by 4 bases, with 6 bases of the junction left unmatched. DNA of the CDR3: TGTGCCAGCTCACCAGACCAGGGGGCGAGCACTGAAGCTTTCTTT. The encoded protein is CASSPDQGASTEAFF.

The chain is built from TRBV29-1 and TRBJ2-1, with D possibly being TRBD2 (5 bases). Trimming removed 7 bases from V and 0 bases from J, with 16 bases in between. The CDR3 has 15 amino acids. Germline V gene data show CDR1 as SQVTM and CDR2 as ANQGSEA. CDR3 protein: CSAWLGRSSYNEQFF. CDR3 bases: TGCAGCGCCTGGCTGGGGAGAAGCTCCTACAATGAGCAGTTCTTC.

This clone was seen a handful of times. The chain employs TRBV25-1 and TRBJ1-4, with 10 nucleotides matching TRBD1. The germline V gene has CDR1 MGHDK and CDR2 SYGVNS. CDR3 length: 13 amino acids. Unmatched junction bases numbered 3, after V lost 6 bases and J lost 8 bases. The CDR3 nucleotides read TGTGCCAGCAGGGGACAGGGGTGGGAAAAACTGTTTTTT. Translation gives CASRGQGWEKLFF. Together with reference TRBV25-1 and TRBJ1-4, the CDR3 gives the full variable domain: EADIYQTPRYLVIGTGKKITLECSQTMGHDKMYWYQQDPGMELHLIHYSYGVNSTEKGDLSSESTVSRIRTEHFPLTLESARPSHTSQYLCASRGQGWEKLFFGSGTQLSVL.

CDR3 loop: CASSQVGLAGPKSSTDTQYF. CDR3 DNA sequence: TGCGCCAGCAGCCAAGTGGGACTAGCGGGACCTAAAAGTAGCACAGATACGCAGTATTTT. The chain joins TRBV4-1 to TRBJ2-3; 13 bases fit TRBD2. CDR3 size: 20 residues. After removal of 1 base from V and 0 bases from J, the junction contained 10 bases not matched to a gene. CDR1 and CDR2 from the germline V gene are MGHRA and YSYEKL.

The V gene is TRBV5-1, the J gene TRBJ1-1; TRBD1 is a possible D gene (6 bases). This CDR3 contains 14 residues. Germline lookup yields CDR1 SGHRS and CDR2 YFSETQ. V was cut by 1 base and J by 3 bases, with 10 bases left in between. The CDR3, as DNA: TGCGCCAGCAGCTTGATAGGGGGTCACACTGAAGCTTTCTTT. Its protein product is CASSLIGGHTEAFF.

This chain links TRBV18 with TRBJ2-7; D possibly corresponds to TRBD2 (5 bases). This CDR3 is built from 14 residues. The germline V and J ends were trimmed by 3 bases and 0 bases, with 9 bases remaining between them. CDR1 and CDR2 (germline): KGHSH, LQKENI. This CDR3 reads CASSPSDASYEQYF. As DNA, the CDR3 is TGTGCCAGCTCACCTAGCGACGCCTCCTACGAGCAGTACTTC.

This clone was observed a handful of times. This chain joins TRBV18 and TRBJ1-2; D gene ambiguous. This CDR3 comprises 15 residues. V was clipped by 3 bases and J by 4 bases, with 15 bases between them. Per germline, CDR1 KGHSH and CDR2 LQKENI. The chain's CDR3 is CASSPEKGGSYGYTF. The CDR3 coding sequence is TGTGCCAGCTCACCGGAAAAGGGAGGAAGCTATGGCTACACCTTC. Full variable domain (rest looked up from reference TRBV18 and TRBJ1-2): NAGVMQNPRHLVRRRGQEARLRCSPMKGHSHVYWYRQLPEEGLKFMVYLQKENIIDESGMPKERFSAEFPKEGPSILRIQQVVRGDSAAYFCASSPEKGGSYGYTFGSGTRLTVV.

The gene calls are TRBV28 and TRBJ1-5, with a weak D call TRBD1 (5 bases). Between the trimmed V and J ends, which lost 4 bases and 0 bases, there was a span of 16 bases. This CDR3 has 17 residues. The germline gives CDR1 MDHEN, CDR2 SYDVKM. CDR3 amino acids: CASSSAGAGYSNQPQHF. CDR3 nucleotide sequence: TGTGCCAGCAGTTCCGCTGGGGCCGGGTATAGCAATCAGCCCCAGCATTTT.

This clone was observed a single time. This CDR3 reads CASSLMSTPGQHHYEQYF. CDR3 in DNA: TGTGCCAGCAGCTTGATGTCAACCCCGGGACAGCACCACTACGAGCAGTACTTC. V and J are TRBV7-3 and TRBJ2-7, with 7 bases matching TRBD1. The trim removed 3 bases at V and 3 bases at J, leaving 17 bases unmatched. The CDR3 is 18 amino acids. CDR1 SGHTA and CDR2 FQGTGA come from the germline V gene.

This clone was recorded a few times. The chain employs TRBV25-1 and TRBJ1-4; no clear D. The ends were cut back, 1 base at V and 3 bases at J, with 3 bases in the middle. CDR3 length: 13 residues. Germline CDR1 MGHDK, CDR2 SYGVNS. DNA for the CDR3: TGTGCCAGCAGTGAATGGGCTAATGAAAAACTGTTTTTT. Residues: CASSEWANEKLFF.

Here the CDR3 reads CASSLGAAVELDEQYF. The DNA for the CDR3 is TGTGCCAGCAGTTTGGGTGCGGCGGTGGAATTGGACGAGCAGTACTTC. This chain joins TRBV28 and TRBJ2-7; D is unclear. This CDR3 spans 16 amino acids. With 3 bases removed from V and 5 bases from J, the gap between germline ends came to 20 bases. CDR1 is MDHEN and CDR2 is SYDVKM in the germline V gene.

The chain recombines TRBV27 with TRBJ1-1, with TRBD1 as a possible D gene (6 bases). Germline CDR1 reads MNHEY; CDR2 reads SMNVEV (reference sequence). The CDR3 is 14 amino acids. V was cut by 8 bases and J by 8 bases, with 21 bases left in between. The CDR3 sequence is CASLERQGRTEAFF. In DNA, the CDR3 is TGTGCCAGCCTCGAACGTCAGGGGCGGACAGAAGCTTTCTTT.

This chain uses TRBV5-6 with TRBJ2-7; either TRBD1 or TRBD2 may fit D (6 bases each). V was clipped by 3 bases and J by 5 bases, with 18 bases between them. The CDR3 totals 15 residues. Per the germline V gene, CDR1 is SGHDT and CDR2 is YYEEEE. CDR3 nucleotides: TGTGCCAGCAGCTGGTCGTTGAGGGGGAGGAACGAGCAGTACTTC. Its translation: CASSWSLRGRNEQYF.

The gene calls are TRBV6-6 and TRBJ2-5, with TRBD2 matching 7 bases. Per the germline V gene, CDR1 is MNHNY and CDR2 is SVGAGI (reference sequence). Unmatched junction bases numbered 2, after V lost 2 bases and J lost 2 bases. The CDR3 is 14 residues long. CDR3 residues: CASSYGLVQETQYF. The CDR3 coding sequence is TGTGCCAGCAGTTACGGACTAGTTCAAGAGACCCAGTACTTC.